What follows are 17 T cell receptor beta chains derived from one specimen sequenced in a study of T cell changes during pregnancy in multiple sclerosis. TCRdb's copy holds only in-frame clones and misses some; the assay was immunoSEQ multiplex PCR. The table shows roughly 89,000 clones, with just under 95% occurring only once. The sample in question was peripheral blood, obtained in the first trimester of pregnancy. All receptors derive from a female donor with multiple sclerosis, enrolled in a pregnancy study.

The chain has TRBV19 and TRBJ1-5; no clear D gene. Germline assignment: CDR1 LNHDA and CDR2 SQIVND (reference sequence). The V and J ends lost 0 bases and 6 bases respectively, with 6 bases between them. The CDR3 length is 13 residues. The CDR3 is CASSIDPSQPQHF. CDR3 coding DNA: TGTGCCAGTAGTATAGACCCCAGTCAGCCCCAGCATTTT.

The CDR3 nucleotides are TGTGCCAGCAGTTCCCTCGGACAGGGGGCAAATGGCTACACCTTC. Translated: CASSSLGQGANGYTF. This chain links TRBV6-6 with TRBJ1-2, with TRBD1 matching 11 bases. There are 15 residues in the CDR3. Germline assignment: CDR1 MNHNY and CDR2 SVGAGI (reference sequence). V was clipped by 4 bases and J by 6 bases; unmatched bases: 7.

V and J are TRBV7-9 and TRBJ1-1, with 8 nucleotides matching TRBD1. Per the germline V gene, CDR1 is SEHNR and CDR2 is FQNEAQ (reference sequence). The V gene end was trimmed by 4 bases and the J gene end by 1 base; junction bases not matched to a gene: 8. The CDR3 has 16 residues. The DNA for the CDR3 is TGTGCCAGCAGCTCCGTCGACAGGGGCGGGAACACTGAAGCTTTCTTT. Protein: CASSSVDRGGNTEAFF.

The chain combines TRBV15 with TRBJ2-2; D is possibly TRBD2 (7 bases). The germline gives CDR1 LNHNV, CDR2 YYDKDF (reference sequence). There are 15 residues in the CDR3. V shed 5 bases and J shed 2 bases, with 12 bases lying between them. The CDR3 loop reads CATSDAGANTGELFF. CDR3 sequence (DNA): TGTGCCACCAGCGACGCGGGGGCTAACACCGGGGAGCTGTTTTTT.

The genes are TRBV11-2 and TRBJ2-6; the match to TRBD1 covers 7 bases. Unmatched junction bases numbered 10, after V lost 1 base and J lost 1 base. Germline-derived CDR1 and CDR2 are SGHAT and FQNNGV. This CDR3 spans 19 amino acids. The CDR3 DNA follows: TGTGCCAGCAGCTTAGTCCGGACAGGACACAAATCTGGGGCCAACGTCCTGACTTTC. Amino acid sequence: CASSLVRTGHKSGANVLTF.

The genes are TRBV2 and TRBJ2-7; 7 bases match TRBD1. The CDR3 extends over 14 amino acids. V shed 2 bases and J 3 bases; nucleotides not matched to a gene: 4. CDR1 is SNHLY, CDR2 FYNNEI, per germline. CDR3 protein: CASSEIGGGYEQYF. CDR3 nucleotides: TGTGCCAGCAGTGAAATAGGGGGCGGCTACGAGCAGTACTTC.

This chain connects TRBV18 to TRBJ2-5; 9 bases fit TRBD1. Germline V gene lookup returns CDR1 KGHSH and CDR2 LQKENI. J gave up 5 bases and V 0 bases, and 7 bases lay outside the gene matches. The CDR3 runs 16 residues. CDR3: CASSPPGQGVGETQYF. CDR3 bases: TGTGCCAGCTCACCACCGGGACAGGGAGTTGGGGAGACCCAGTACTTC.

CDR3 DNA sequence: TGCGCCAGCAGCTTAGGTGTGAGGGGGACTAATGAAAAACTGTTTTTT. Translating gives CASSLGVRGTNEKLFF. The chain uses TRBV5-1 and TRBJ1-4; D perhaps matches TRBD1 (6 bases). Trimming pared 2 bases from V and 2 bases from J, leaving 13 bases between. Germline CDR1 is SGHRS and CDR2 is YFSETQ. CDR3 length: 16 amino acids.

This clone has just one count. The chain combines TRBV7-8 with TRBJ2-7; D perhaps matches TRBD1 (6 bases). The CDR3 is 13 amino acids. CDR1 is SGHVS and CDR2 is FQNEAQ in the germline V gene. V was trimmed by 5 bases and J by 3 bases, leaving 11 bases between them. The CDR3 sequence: CASSHPDSYEQYF. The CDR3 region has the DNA TGTGCCAGCAGCCACCCGGACAGCTACGAGCAGTACTTC.

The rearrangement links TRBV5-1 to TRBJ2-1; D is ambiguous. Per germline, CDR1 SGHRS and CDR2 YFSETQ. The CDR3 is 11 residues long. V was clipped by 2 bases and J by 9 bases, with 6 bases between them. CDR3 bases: TGCGCCAGCAGCTTCGCAGGTGAGCAGTTCTTC. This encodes CASSFAGEQFF. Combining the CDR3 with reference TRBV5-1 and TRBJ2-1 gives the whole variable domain KAGVTQTPRYLIKTRGQQVTLSCSPISGHRSVSWYQQTPGQGLQFLFEYFSETQRNKGNFPGRFSGRQFSNSRSEMNVSTLELGDSALYLCASSFAGEQFFGPGTRLTVL.

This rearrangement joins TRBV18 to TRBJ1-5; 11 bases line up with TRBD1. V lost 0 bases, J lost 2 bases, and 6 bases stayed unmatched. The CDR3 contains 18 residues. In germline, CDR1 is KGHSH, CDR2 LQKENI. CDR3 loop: CASSPPGTGGGGNQPQHF. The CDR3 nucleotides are TGTGCCAGCTCACCACCCGGGACAGGGGGGGGAGGCAATCAGCCCCAGCATTTT.

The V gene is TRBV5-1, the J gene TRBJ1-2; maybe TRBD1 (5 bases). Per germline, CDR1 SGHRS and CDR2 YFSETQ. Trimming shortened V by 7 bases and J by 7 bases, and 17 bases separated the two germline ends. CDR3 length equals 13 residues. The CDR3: CASFETDGSGYTF. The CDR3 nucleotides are TGCGCCAGCTTTGAGACAGACGGGAGTGGCTACACCTTC.

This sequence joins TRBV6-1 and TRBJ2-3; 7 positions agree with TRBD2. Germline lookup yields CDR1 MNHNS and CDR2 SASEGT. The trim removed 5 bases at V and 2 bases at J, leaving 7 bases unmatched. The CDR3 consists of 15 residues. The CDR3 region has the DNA TGTGCCAGCAGTCTAGTGGGGGGGTACACAGATACGCAGTATTTT. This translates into CASSLVGGYTDTQYF.

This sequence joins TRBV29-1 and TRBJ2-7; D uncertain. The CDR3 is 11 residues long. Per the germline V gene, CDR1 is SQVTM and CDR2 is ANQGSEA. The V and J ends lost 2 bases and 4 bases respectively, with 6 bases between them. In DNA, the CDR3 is TGCAGCGTTGAACTCGGGTACGAGCAGTACTTC. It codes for CSVELGYEQYF.

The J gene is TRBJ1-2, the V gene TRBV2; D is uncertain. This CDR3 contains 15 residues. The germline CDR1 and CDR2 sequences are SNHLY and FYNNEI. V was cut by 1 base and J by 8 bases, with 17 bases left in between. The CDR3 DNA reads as TGTGCCAGCAGTGAAGAAGAGGAGGAAATATGGGGCTACACCTTC. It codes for CASSEEEEEIWGYTF.

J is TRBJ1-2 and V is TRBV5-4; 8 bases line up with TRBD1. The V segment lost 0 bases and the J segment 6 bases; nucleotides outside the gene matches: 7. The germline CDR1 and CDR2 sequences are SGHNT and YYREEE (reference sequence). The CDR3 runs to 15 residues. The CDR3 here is CASSLGTGIGDGYTF. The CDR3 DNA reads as TGTGCCAGCAGCTTGGGGACAGGGATTGGAGATGGCTACACCTTC.

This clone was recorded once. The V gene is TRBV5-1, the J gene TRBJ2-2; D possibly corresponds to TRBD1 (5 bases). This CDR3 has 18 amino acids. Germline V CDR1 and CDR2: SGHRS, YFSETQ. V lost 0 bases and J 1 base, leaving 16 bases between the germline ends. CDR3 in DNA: TGCGCCAGCAGCTTGGCCGGTTTGGCCAGGGTGAACACCGGGGAGCTGTTTTTT. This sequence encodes CASSLAGLARVNTGELFF.